This T cell receptor (beta chain) stems from a study of T cells in tumors after PD-1 blockade. This table comes from immunoSEQ multiplex PCR, and its TCRdb copy is limited to in-frame clones, with some not included. Of 60,000 or so clones in the sample, about 80% were seen once. Trimming took 6 bases from V and 4 from J; bases not matched to a gene: 10. Germline-derived CDR1 and CDR2 are WNHNN and SYGVQD (reference sequence). CDR3 length: 15 residues. This clonotype originated in a human donor with basal cell carcinoma. Sequences were derived from PBMCs, sampled before anti-PD-1 treatment. This chain connects TRBV10-1 to TRBJ1-1; 8 bases align to TRBD1. The CDR3 loop is CASSERTGPFTEAFF. The CDR3 DNA follows: TGCGCCAGCAGCGAAAGGACAGGGCCCTTCACTGAAGCTTTCTTT.